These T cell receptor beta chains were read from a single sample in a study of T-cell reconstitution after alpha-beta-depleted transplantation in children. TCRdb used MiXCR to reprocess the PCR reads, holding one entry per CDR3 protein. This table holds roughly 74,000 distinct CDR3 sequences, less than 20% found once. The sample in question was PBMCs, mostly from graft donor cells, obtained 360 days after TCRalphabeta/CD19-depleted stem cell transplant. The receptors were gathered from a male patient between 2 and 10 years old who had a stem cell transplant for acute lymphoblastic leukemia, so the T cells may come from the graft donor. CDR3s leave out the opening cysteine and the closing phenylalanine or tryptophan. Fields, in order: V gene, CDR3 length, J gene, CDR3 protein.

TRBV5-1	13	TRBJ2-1	ASSATSRSYNEQF
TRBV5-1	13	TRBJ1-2	ASSLGGTGTYGYT
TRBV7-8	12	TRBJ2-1	ASSYFSGRSLLF
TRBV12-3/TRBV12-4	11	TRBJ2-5	ATNRAGQETQY
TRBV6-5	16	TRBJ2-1	ASSYQLAGGRSYNEQF
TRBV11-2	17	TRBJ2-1	ASSLDWLAGQGSYNEQF
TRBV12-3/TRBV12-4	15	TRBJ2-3	ASSSLRDREARGLQY
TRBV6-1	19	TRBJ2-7	ASSALGLRLNPSIGNYEQY
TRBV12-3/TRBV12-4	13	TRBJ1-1	ASSLVVGSHTEAF
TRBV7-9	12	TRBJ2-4	ASSIGQAWDIQY
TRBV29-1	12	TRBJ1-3	SVEWLDSGNTIY
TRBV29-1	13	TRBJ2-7	SVTLRGALPYEQY
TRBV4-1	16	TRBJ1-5	ASSQGISTGIKNQPQH
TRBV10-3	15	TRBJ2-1	AISENSGRKSSNEQF
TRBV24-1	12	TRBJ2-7	ATSDSPLASEQY
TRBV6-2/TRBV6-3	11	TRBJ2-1	ASSYYRGKEQF
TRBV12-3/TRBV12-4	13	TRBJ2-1	ASRKRLAGDNEQF
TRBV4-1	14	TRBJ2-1	ASSQGLAYPYNEQF
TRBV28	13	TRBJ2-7	ASSFRQGGFYEQY
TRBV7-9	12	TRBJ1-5	ASSAATGNQPQH
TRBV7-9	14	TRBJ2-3	ASSPLAGSSTDTQY
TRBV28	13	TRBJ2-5	ASGLHRGRQETQY
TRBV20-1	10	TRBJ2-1	SARTSGTEQF
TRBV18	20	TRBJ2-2	ASSPLIPLAGKYYRFTGELF
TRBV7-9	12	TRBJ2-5	ASRNRDREETQY
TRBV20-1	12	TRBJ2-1	SARDQQDYNEQF
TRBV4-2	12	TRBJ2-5	ASSRLQGGQTQY
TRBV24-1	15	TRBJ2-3	ATSDSNLAEGTDTQY
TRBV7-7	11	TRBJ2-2	ASSRKNTGELF
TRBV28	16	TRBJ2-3	ASSLGSGAGGPTDTQY
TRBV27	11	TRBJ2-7	ASSVRESYEQY
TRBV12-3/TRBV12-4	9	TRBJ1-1	ASTLFTEAF
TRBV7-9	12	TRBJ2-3	ASSLGRGADTQY
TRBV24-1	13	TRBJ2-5	ATSDSGTGSETQY
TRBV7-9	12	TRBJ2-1	ASSFQAGANEQF
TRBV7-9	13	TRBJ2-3	ASSARTGSTDTQY
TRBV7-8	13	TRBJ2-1	ASSRREFTYNEQF
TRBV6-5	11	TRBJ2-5	ASSPPAAETQY
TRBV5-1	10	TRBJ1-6	ASSVGYWPLH
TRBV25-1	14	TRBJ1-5	ASSEWEGESNQPQH
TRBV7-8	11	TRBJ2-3	ASSLRDTDTQY
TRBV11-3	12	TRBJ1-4	ASSPGQTNEKLF
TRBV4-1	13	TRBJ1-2	ASSQSGTGVYGYT
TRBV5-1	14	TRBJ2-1	ASSELLAGGPNEQF
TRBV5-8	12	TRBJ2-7	ASSLEPRAYEQY